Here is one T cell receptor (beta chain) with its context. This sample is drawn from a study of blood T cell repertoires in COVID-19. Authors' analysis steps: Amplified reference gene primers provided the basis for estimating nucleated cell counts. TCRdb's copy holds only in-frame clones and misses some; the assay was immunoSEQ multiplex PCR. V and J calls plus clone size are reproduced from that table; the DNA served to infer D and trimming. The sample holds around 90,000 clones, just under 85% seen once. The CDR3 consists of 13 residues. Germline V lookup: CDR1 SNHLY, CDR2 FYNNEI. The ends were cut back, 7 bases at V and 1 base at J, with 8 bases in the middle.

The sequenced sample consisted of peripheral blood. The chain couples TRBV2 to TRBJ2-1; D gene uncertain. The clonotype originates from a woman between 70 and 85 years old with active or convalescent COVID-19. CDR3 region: CASMSSSYNEQFF. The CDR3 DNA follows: TGTGCCAGCATGTCTAGTTCCTACAATGAGCAGTTCTTC.